This T cell receptor beta chain was observed in a study of cytomegalovirus exposure and HLA in healthy donors. Study results and limitations: It emerged from a later analysis that several of the most significant clusters appeared to be linked to common viral pathogens. An analysis was carried out at a later point. It showed that HLA-associated TCR beta chains were more clonally expanded than equally common non-associated chains.

This PCR relied on a set of 60 Vbeta primers and 13 Jbeta primers. The protocol was immunoSEQ multiplex PCR, while the TCRdb copy is restricted to in-frame clones and leaves out a portion. The sample contains some 130,000 clones, around 70% of which appear only once. Worth noting for this clone: Its antigen is undetermined.

Looked up from germline, CDR1 is SGHVS and CDR2 is FNYEAQ. The CDR3 covers 17 residues. The V end lost 2 bases, the J end lost 4 bases, and 18 bases lay between the germline ends. The clonotype comes from a man aged 25 to 40 in good health and CMV-seropositive. Sequencing was done on a sample of PBMCs. This chain links TRBV7-6 with TRBJ2-1; D possibly corresponds to TRBD1 (5 bases). DNA of the CDR3: TGTGCCAGCAGCTTACAGGGCCTAGTAACCCCTTACAATGAGCAGTTCTTC. Protein sequence: CASSLQGLVTPYNEQFF.